This passage covers 13 T cell receptor beta chains from one sample sequenced in a study of Ad26.COV2.S vaccination and SARS-CoV-2 variants. Using immunoSEQ multiplex PCR, the repertoire was profiled, and TCRdb retains in-frame clones only, with some absent. The data contain 300,000 to 350,000 clones, almost 90% of them seen just once; the ten biggest clones take up around 5%. Stated treatment: roughly 18 received Ad26.COV2.S at low or high dose, single or two shots; several received placebo; per-sample allocation not given. Sampling happened 63 days after the first vaccine or placebo injection. The specimen was peripheral blood, collected in a trial of Ad26.COV2.S vaccine versus placebo. These receptors were collected from a person aged 18-65 years who received the Ad26.COV2.S COVID-19 vaccine or a placebo.

The chain couples TRBV2 to TRBJ1-5; D is perhaps TRBD1 (5 bases). Looked up from germline, CDR1 is SNHLY and CDR2 is FYNNEI. This CDR3 region has 12 residues. V lost 9 bases, J lost 5 bases, and 11 bases lay in between. The CDR3 protein is CASRRGDQPQHF. The DNA of the CDR3 is TGTGCCAGTCGAAGGGGAGATCAGCCCCAGCATTTT.

This clone was seen many times. The chain employs TRBV3-1 (or the pseudogene TRBV3-2) and TRBJ1-1; a weak D match, TRBD1 (5 bases). With 6 bases removed from V and 8 bases from J, the gap between germline ends came to 19 bases. Germline CDR1 reads LGHDT; CDR2 reads YNNKEL (reference sequence). The CDR3 is 14 amino acids. The CDR3 bases are TGTGCCAGCAGACGATTAACAGGACCTGAAGAAGCTTTCTTT. It translates to CASRRLTGPEEAFF.

V gene TRBV29-1 combines with J gene TRBJ1-1, with D possibly being TRBD1 (6 bases). V was clipped by 7 bases and J by 10 bases, with 19 bases between them. CDR3 length: 12 residues. The germline CDR1 and CDR2 sequences are SQVTM and ANQGSEA. CDR3 coding DNA: TGCAGCGCCTTACCCACAGGGCCGGGAGCTTTCTTT. It is translated as CSALPTGPGAFF.

The chain employs TRBV5-1 and TRBJ2-1; no reliable D call. Per germline, CDR1 SGHRS and CDR2 YFSETQ. CDR3 length: 15 residues. Trimming left V 6 bases short and J 1 base short, with 14 bases between. The CDR3 spells CASTWLSPSYNEQFF. CDR3 coding DNA: TGCGCCAGCACTTGGCTATCGCCATCCTACAATGAGCAGTTCTTC.

The V and J genes are TRBV10-3 and TRBJ1-2; 7 bases line up with TRBD1. This CDR3 region has 15 residues. Trimming at V came to 2 bases and at J to 0 bases, leaving 3 bases not matched to a gene. Germline CDR1 is ENHRY and CDR2 is SYGVKD. This chain's CDR3 is CAISEAGTANYGYTF. The CDR3 coding sequence is TGTGCCATCAGTGAGGCCGGGACAGCTAACTATGGCTACACCTTC.

The chain couples TRBV25-1 to TRBJ2-3, with unresolved D. CDR1 and CDR2 (germline): MGHDK, SYGVNS. This CDR3 comprises 14 residues. V gave up 3 bases and J gave up 6 bases, with 13 bases separating them. CDR3 in amino acids: CASSDHRREDTQYF. For the CDR3, the DNA is TGTGCCAGCAGTGACCACAGACGTGAGGATACGCAGTATTTT.

This clone was detected only once. V gene TRBV7-2 combines with J gene TRBJ2-3; 9 bases fit TRBD2. Looked up from germline, CDR1 is SGHTA and CDR2 is FQGNSA. The J segment lost 6 bases and the V segment lost 0 bases, leaving 7 bases of the junction unmatched. The CDR3 runs to 16 residues. This CDR3 is CASSLAAREGRDTQYF. CDR3 nucleotide sequence: TGTGCCAGCAGCTTAGCGGCGCGGGAGGGCCGGGATACGCAGTATTTT.

This clone was detected only once. The V gene is TRBV30, the J gene TRBJ2-1; weak D call: TRBD2 (6 bases). Trimming cost V 0 bases and J 9 bases, with 12 bases left between them. The germline CDR1 and CDR2 sequences are GTSNPN and SVGIG (reference sequence). There are 13 residues in the CDR3. The CDR3 sequence: CAWSVPGLGEQFF. In nucleotides, the CDR3 is TGTGCCTGGAGTGTACCGGGACTGGGTGAGCAGTTCTTC.

This clone occurred a few times. The chain carries TRBV3-1 (or the pseudogene TRBV3-2) and TRBJ1-6; perhaps TRBD1 as D (5 bases). Germline CDR1 is LGHDT and CDR2 is YNNKEL (reference sequence). Trimming left V 0 bases short and J 10 bases short, with 13 bases between. This CDR3 contains 15 residues. For the CDR3, the DNA is TGTGCCAGCAGCCAAGAAGGGCAGGGCGGGTCACCCCTCCACTTT. It codes for CASSQEGQGGSPLHF.

The chain combines TRBV19 with TRBJ1-2, with D perhaps matching TRBD1 (5 bases). CDR1 and CDR2 (germline): LNHDA, SQIVND (reference sequence). The CDR3 is 13 residues long. The ends were cut back, 5 bases at V and 7 bases at J, with 14 bases in the middle. Here the CDR3 reads CASSAGRGTGYTF. DNA for the CDR3: TGTGCCAGTAGTGCCGGGCGGGGCACTGGCTACACCTTC.

This clone was observed a single time. V is TRBV7-9 and J is TRBJ2-3; D not certain. V was cut by 7 bases and J by 4 bases, with 12 bases left in between. The germline CDR1 and CDR2 sequences are SEHNR and FQNEAQ (reference sequence). The CDR3 has 13 amino acids. CDR3 sequence reads: CASTPGGADTQYF. CDR3 DNA: TGTGCCAGCACCCCAGGTGGGGCAGATACGCAGTATTTT.

On this clone: Compared with germline, one end of the junction differs, possibly owing to a read error. This rearrangement joins TRBV3-1 (or the pseudogene TRBV3-2) to TRBJ1-2; no reliable D call. Germline-derived CDR1 and CDR2 are LGHDT and YNNKEL (reference sequence). This CDR3 comprises 14 residues. CDR3 sequence: CASSQAAGRAPSDF. DNA of the CDR3: TGTGCCAGCAGCCAAGCCGCCGGGCGGGCCCCAAGCGACTTC.

About this clone itself: The junction shows a germline mismatch at one end, possibly a read error. V is TRBV4-1 and J is TRBJ2-5; 7 nucleotides line up with TRBD2. Germline-derived CDR1 and CDR2 are MGHRA and YSYEKL. The CDR3 extends over 16 amino acids. Here the CDR3 reads CASSQASGVIQETQYF. CDR3 DNA: TGCGCCAGCAGTCAAGCAAGCGGGGTGATCCAAGAGACCCAGTACTTC.